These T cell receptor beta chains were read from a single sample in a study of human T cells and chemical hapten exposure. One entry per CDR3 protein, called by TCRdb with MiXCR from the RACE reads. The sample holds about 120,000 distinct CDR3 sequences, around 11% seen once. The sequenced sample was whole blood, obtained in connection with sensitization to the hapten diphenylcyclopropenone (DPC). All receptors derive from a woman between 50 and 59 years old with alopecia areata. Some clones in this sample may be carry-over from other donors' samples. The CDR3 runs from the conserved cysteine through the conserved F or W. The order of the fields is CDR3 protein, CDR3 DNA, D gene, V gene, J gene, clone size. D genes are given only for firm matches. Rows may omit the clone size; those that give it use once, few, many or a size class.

CSVESRSNLEAFF	TGCAGCGTTGAAAGCCGCTCTAACCTTGAAGCTTTCTTT	.	TRBV29-1	TRBJ1-1	few
CASSRGDGNIQYF	TGTGCCAGCAGTAGGGGAGACGGAAACATTCAGTACTTC	.	TRBV6-2/TRBV6-3	TRBJ2-4	.
CASTQGQGNYGYTF	TGTGCCAGCACCCAGGGACAGGGAAACTATGGCTACACCTTC	TRBD1	TRBV6-1	TRBJ1-2	few
CASSPGRGAEAFF	TGTGCCAGCAGCCCCGGGCGGGGGGCTGAAGCTTTCTTT	.	TRBV6-5	TRBJ1-1	few
CASMLSGTYEQYF	TGTGCCAGCATGCTCAGCGGAACCTACGAGCAGTACTTC	.	TRBV2	TRBJ2-7	many
CSVPRDTQETQYF	TGCAGCGTCCCGAGGGACACCCAAGAGACCCAGTACTTC	.	TRBV29-1	TRBJ2-5	many
CASSEVGVTEAFF	TGTGCCAGCAGTGAAGTAGGGGTCACTGAAGCTTTCTTT	.	TRBV6-1	TRBJ1-1	.
CAISERSDTQYF	TGTGCCATCAGTGAGCGTTCAGATACGCAGTATTTT	.	TRBV10-3	TRBJ2-3	few
CASSVGGGGIDTQYF	TGTGCCAGCAGCGTAGGCGGGGGCGGGATAGATACGCAGTATTTT	.	TRBV9	TRBJ2-3	many
CSADGLAPYEQYF	TGCAGTGCTGATGGACTAGCCCCCTACGAGCAGTACTTC	TRBD2	TRBV20-1	TRBJ2-7	many
CTSGETSARYGYTF	TGCACCAGCGGTGAAACTTCAGCCCGTTATGGCTACACCTTC	.	TRBV5-1	TRBJ1-2	once
CASGSGTGNTEAFF	TGTGCTAGTGGTTCGGGGACGGGGAACACTGAAGCTTTCTTT	.	TRBV12-5	TRBJ1-1	many
CASSQGWLGFF	TGTGCCAGCAGCCAAGGCTGGCTGGGCTTCTTT	.	TRBV3-1	TRBJ1-1	few
CASSAEISGNTIYF	TGTGCCAGCAGCGCGGAGATCTCTGGAAACACCATATATTTT	.	TRBV7-2	TRBJ1-3	.
CASSQGFGYEQYF	TGTGCCAGCAGCCAAGGGTTCGGCTACGAGCAGTACTTC	.	TRBV7-8	TRBJ2-7	.
CASSLEPGPGTEAFF	TGTGCCAGCAGCTTAGAACCGGGACCGGGCACTGAAGCTTTCTTT	.	TRBV11-2	TRBJ1-1	few
CASSPQTDYNEQFF	TGTGCCAGCAGCCCACAAACGGATTACAATGAGCAGTTCTTC	.	TRBV5-6	TRBJ2-1	many
CASSRFGTGSADTQYF	TGCGCCAGCAGCCGCTTTGGGACAGGGTCGGCAGATACGCAGTATTTT	TRBD1	TRBV4-1	TRBJ2-3	few
CASSWGVSSTDTQYF	TGTGCCAGCAGCTGGGGCGTCTCTAGCACAGATACGCAGTATTTT	.	TRBV5-6	TRBJ2-3	.
CASSQDGLAEHNEQFF	TGTGCCAGCAGCCAAGATGGCCTAGCGGAACACAATGAGCAGTTCTTC	TRBD2	TRBV3-1	TRBJ2-1	.
CASSFSRGGNQPQHF	TGTGCCAGCAGTTTTTCCAGGGGAGGCAATCAGCCCCAGCATTTT	.	TRBV12-3/TRBV12-4	TRBJ1-5	few
CATSSSKLAYGELFF	TGTGCCACCAGCTCCTCTAAACTAGCGTACGGGGAGCTGTTTTTT	TRBD2	TRBV24-1	TRBJ2-2	many
CASRLTGLDTEAFF	TGTGCCAGCAGGTTGACAGGGTTGGACACTGAAGCTTTCTTT	TRBD1	TRBV28	TRBJ1-1	.
CATSRDPDTQYF	TGTGCCACCAGCAGAGATCCGGATACGCAGTATTTT	.	TRBV15	TRBJ2-3	few
CASSQELRQRVAPLHF	TGTGCCAGCAGCCAAGAATTAAGGCAGAGGGTTGCACCCCTCCACTTT	.	TRBV4-2	TRBJ1-6	few
CASSLAGRNTEAFF	TGTGCCAGCAGTTTAGCCGGTCGGAACACTGAAGCTTTCTTT	.	TRBV12-3/TRBV12-4	TRBJ1-1	few
CAISEGGGPEPQHF	TGTGCCATCAGTGAAGGCGGGGGTCCAGAGCCCCAGCATTTT	.	TRBV10-3	TRBJ1-5	few
CASSLGQGGGYTF	TGTGCCAGCAGTCTAGGACAGGGGGGTGGCTACACCTTC	TRBD1	TRBV6-5	TRBJ1-2	few
CASALPGAPYGYTF	TGTGCTAGTGCCCTCCCCGGGGCCCCCTATGGCTACACCTTC	.	TRBV12-5	TRBJ1-2	.
CASSSLLLAGTEQYF	TGTGCCAGCAGCTCCCTCTTACTAGCGGGAACCGAGCAGTACTTC	TRBD2	TRBV7-2	TRBJ2-7	few
CAISESEENTEAFF	TGTGCCATCAGTGAGTCAGAGGAAAACACTGAAGCTTTCTTT	.	TRBV10-3	TRBJ1-1	few
CAISLQEFSNSPLHF	TGTGCCATCAGTCTACAGGAATTCAGTAATTCACCCCTCCACTTT	.	TRBV10-3	TRBJ1-6	.
CASSQPGQGREKLFF	TGTGCCAGCAGCCAACCGGGACAGGGTCGGGAAAAACTGTTTTTT	TRBD1	TRBV14	TRBJ1-4	few
CASSQDNLAGANVLTF	TGCGCCAGCAGCCAAGATAACCTTGCTGGGGCCAACGTCCTGACTTTC	.	TRBV4-3	TRBJ2-6	many
CASSRYNRGVTQYF	TGTGCCAGCAGTCGATACAACAGGGGAGTGACCCAGTACTTC	TRBD1	TRBV28	TRBJ2-5	many
CASSFGRNTEAFF	TGTGCCAGCAGTTTCGGCAGGAACACTGAAGCTTTCTTT	.	TRBV12-3/TRBV12-4	TRBJ1-1	many
CASSLRASSTDTQYF	TGTGCCAGCAGCTTAAGGGCTTCTAGCACAGATACGCAGTATTTT	.	TRBV7-6	TRBJ2-3	few
CASSAGTGAYEQYF	TGTGCCAGTAGTGCCGGGACAGGAGCCTACGAGCAGTACTTC	TRBD1	TRBV19	TRBJ2-7	few
CASSPGQEIYGYTF	TGTGCCAGCAGCCCCGGACAGGAGATCTATGGCTACACCTTC	TRBD1	TRBV6-5	TRBJ1-2	few
CASSLSDSANYGYTF	TGTGCCAGCAGCTTATCGGACAGCGCTAACTATGGCTACACCTTC	.	TRBV7-9	TRBJ1-2	.
CASSLDRTSGGHQFF	TGCGCCAGCAGCTTGGACCGGACTAGCGGGGGCCACCAGTTCTTC	TRBD2	TRBV5-1	TRBJ2-1	.
CASSLSSRGYTF	TGTGCCAGCAGTTTGTCGAGCCGAGGCTACACCTTC	.	TRBV28	TRBJ1-2	.
CSVLETNDRYEQYF	TGCAGCGTTCTCGAGACTAATGATCGCTACGAGCAGTACTTC	.	TRBV29-1	TRBJ2-7	.
CASSYSGPSSYEQYF	TGTGCCAGCAGTTACTCGGGACCGTCCTCCTACGAGCAGTACTTC	.	TRBV6-5	TRBJ2-7	.
CSVAKTVPRGNTEAFF	TGCAGCGTTGCGAAAACCGTCCCCAGGGGGAACACTGAAGCTTTCTTT	.	TRBV29-1	TRBJ1-1	.
CASSSTSGSKNEQFF	TGCGCCAGCAGCTCTACTAGCGGGAGTAAGAATGAGCAGTTCTTC	TRBD2	TRBV5-1	TRBJ2-1	few
CASSFAGAHEKLFF	TGTGCCAGCAGCTTCGCAGGGGCACATGAAAAACTGTTTTTT	.	TRBV7-2	TRBJ1-4	few
CSVARTGSPLHF	TGCAGCGTTGCCAGGACGGGCTCCCCCCTCCACTTT	.	TRBV29-1	TRBJ1-6	few
CASSHPFTGPQETQYF	TGTGCCAGCAGCCACCCTTTTACAGGGCCCCAAGAGACCCAGTACTTC	.	TRBV25-1	TRBJ2-5	.
CASSYGTWSYNEQFF	TGTGCCAGCAGCTACGGGACATGGTCCTACAATGAGCAGTTCTTC	.	TRBV11-2	TRBJ2-1	few
CASSLGFGQETQYF	TGCGCCAGCAGCTTGGGATTTGGCCAAGAGACCCAGTACTTC	.	TRBV5-1	TRBJ2-5	few
CASSFSTDNQPQHF	TGTGCCAGCAGCTTTTCCACAGATAATCAGCCCCAGCATTTT	.	TRBV11-2	TRBJ1-5	few
CASSLSWGQPQHF	TGTGCCAGCAGTTTATCGTGGGGTCAGCCCCAGCATTTT	.	TRBV27	TRBJ1-5	few
CSIRQSNTEAFF	TGCAGCATTAGACAGAGCAACACTGAAGCTTTCTTT	.	TRBV29-1	TRBJ1-1	many